This is a list of T cell receptor beta chains from one sample in a study of blood T cell repertoires in COVID-19. TCRdb keeps only in-frame clones here, not all; method: immunoSEQ multiplex PCR. In the table there are tens of thousands of clones, 78% of which are singletons. Sequencing was performed on peripheral blood. The receptors originated from a human donor in a cohort sampled during active COVID-19. The CDR3 runs from the conserved cysteine through the conserved F or W. The order of the fields is J gene, D gene, V gene, clone size, CDR3 protein, CDR3 DNA. A D gene is named only where the DNA matches it firmly. A row's size may be missing; if present it is once, few, many or a size class.

TRBJ1-3 | . | TRBV6-2/TRBV6-3 | . | CASSYGGGGTLAGNTIYF | TGTGCCAGCAGTTACGGAGGGGGGGGCACCCTCGCTGGAAACACCATATATTTT
TRBJ1-2 | . | TRBV5-4 | . | CASSLGREGSGYTF | TGTGCCAGCAGCTTGGGCCGGGAGGGATCCGGGTACACCTTC
TRBJ2-2 | TRBD2 | TRBV4-1 | . | CASSQTTSHPAGELFF | TGCGCCAGCAGCCAGACGACTAGCCATCCGGCCGGGGAGCTGTTTTTT
TRBJ2-2 | TRBD2 | TRBV6-1 | few | CASSERTSGGATGELFF | TGTGCCAGCAGTGAACGGACTAGCGGGGGGGCCACCGGGGAGCTGTTTTTT
TRBJ2-7 | . | TRBV5-1 | . | CASSPWGLEQYF | TGCGCCAGCAGCCCGTGGGGGCTTGAGCAGTACTTC
TRBJ1-1 | TRBD1 | TRBV5-4 | few | CASSLAGTGRVTEAFF | TGTGCCAGCAGCTTGGCCGGGACAGGGAGGGTCACTGAAGCTTTCTTT
TRBJ2-7 | . | TRBV5-5 | . | CASSFPGEQYF | TGTGCCAGCAGCTTTCCCGGTGAGCAGTACTTC
TRBJ2-2 | . | TRBV5-1 | . | CASSIQGTGELFF | TGCGCCAGCAGCATACAGGGTACCGGGGAGCTGTTTTTT
TRBJ1-5 | . | TRBV19 | . | CASSIVTDSNQPQHF | TGTGCCAGTAGTATAGTGACAGATAGCAATCAGCCCCAGCATTTT
TRBJ1-5 | . | TRBV3-1/TRBV3-2 | . | CASSPGRDHDQPQHF | TGTGCCAGCAGCCCCGGGAGGGACCATGATCAGCCCCAGCATTTT
TRBJ1-2 | . | TRBV25-1 | . | CASSGYSYYGYTF | TGTGCCAGCAGTGGGTACAGCTACTATGGCTACACCTTC
TRBJ2-5 | . | TRBV7-2 | . | CASSHPPGTQYF | TGTGCCAGCAGCCACCCCCCGGGGACCCAGTACTTC
TRBJ2-7 | . | TRBV5-1 | many | CASSLGPGTSYEQYF | TGCGCCAGCAGCTTGGGGCCAGGAACTTCCTACGAGCAGTACTTC
TRBJ2-2 | . | TRBV5-1 | . | CASTLTRTGELFF | TGCGCCAGCACCCTGACGCGGACCGGGGAGCTGTTTTTT
TRBJ2-5 | . | TRBV4-1 | . | CASSPTWGVETQYF | TGCGCCAGCAGCCCAACCTGGGGGGTAGAGACCCAGTACTTC
TRBJ2-1 | TRBD2 | TRBV5-1 | few | CASSLADNEQFF | TGCGCCAGCTCACTAGCGGACAATGAGCAGTTCTTC
TRBJ2-2 | TRBD1 | TRBV5-1 | . | CASSLSDREAGELFF | TGCGCCAGCAGCTTGTCGGACAGGGAGGCCGGGGAGCTGTTTTTT
TRBJ2-1 | TRBD2 | TRBV4-3 | . | CASSLILGLAAYNEQFF | TGCGCCAGCAGCCTAATTTTGGGACTAGCCGCCTACAATGAGCAGTTCTTC
TRBJ1-4 | TRBD1 | TRBV7-9 | . | CASSLPPQGVLNEKLFF | TGTGCCAGCAGCCTACCCCCGCAGGGGGTGCTTAATGAAAAACTGTTTTTT
TRBJ1-2 | . | TRBV10-1 | once | CASSESGDYGYTF | TGCGCCAGCAGTGAGTCAGGGGACTATGGCTACACCTTC
TRBJ2-1 | . | TRBV5-1 | . | CASAVGGTNNEQFF | TGCGCCAGCGCCGTCGGGGGGACAAACAATGAGCAGTTCTTC
TRBJ2-3 | . | TRBV6-6 | . | CASSGQTVLSTDTQYF | TGTGCCAGCAGTGGGCAGACAGTCCTATCCACAGATACGCAGTATTTT
TRBJ2-7 | . | TRBV2 | . | CASSDGEEYEQYF | TGTGCCAGCAGTGACGGGGAGGAATACGAGCAGTACTTC
TRBJ1-4 | . | TRBV7-2 | . | CASSPNTRSNEKLFF | TGTGCCAGCAGCCCCAACACACGATCTAATGAAAAACTGTTTTTT
TRBJ2-1 | TRBD2 | TRBV20-1 | . | CSASGLAGEYNEQFF | TGCAGTGCTAGTGGACTAGCGGGGGAATACAATGAGCAGTTCTTC
TRBJ1-1 | . | TRBV14 | . | CASSQDTGVWDTEAFF | TGTGCCAGCAGCCAAGATACGGGGGTCTGGGACACTGAAGCTTTCTTT
TRBJ2-5 | . | TRBV7-9 | . | CASRRRGPGETQYF | TGTGCCAGCAGACGGAGGGGGCCCGGGGAGACCCAGTACTTC